Given below is one TCR beta chain in context. Its target antigen remains unknown. The sample holds no much larger clone one base away, and base qualities are not on file. Trimming removed 8 bases from V and 1 base from J, leaving 16 bases between the germline ends. The CDR3 spans 15 residues, from the cysteine through the phenylalanine. Just the 45-base CDR3 DNA is kept, in frame starting at base 1. The germline V gene encodes CDR1 ENHRY and CDR2 SYGVKD. This sample was taken from a study of shared clonotypes between healthy human individuals (dated by TCRdb to the early 2020s). Some background on the complete study: The cohort comprised a couple of women and a few men aged 18 to 49 years. Between about 0.8 and 8.9 billion PBMCs per donor were obtained by leukapheresis. For each donor, three plates each were used for CD4 naive and CD4 memory, two plates were used for CD8 naive, and one plate was used for CD8 memory. To estimate repertoire size and how much clonotypes are shared between individuals, the study performed deep sequencing of blood TCR repertoires from a handful of healthy adults. Different laboratories and diverse techniques were used to prepare libraries and sequence TCR repertoires, to increase sequencing depth and limit assay-specific biases. What the study reported, not specific to this receptor: Even with the large sequencing depth, rarefaction of the sorted-subset datasets indicated that sequencing was incomplete. Only blood was sampled, and tissue TCR repertoires likely differ from those in blood. Higher generation probabilities were observed for clonotypes shared by all four sorted-subset donors than for non-shared clonotypes. The small number of donors limited the genetic and exposure-history diversity represented. Naive subsets generally had larger estimated clonotype richness than memory subsets did. Pairwise subsampling led to the expectation that sequencing depth would affect the degree of clonotype sharing among donors. When four donors were compared, the shared fraction of clonotypes was about 5.2% for naive CD4, 3.5% to 4% for naive CD8, roughly 2.5% for memory CD4, and about 0.36% for memory CD8.

TCR CDR3 regions were amplified from genomic DNA by multiplex PCR using the deep immunoSEQ assay. For each cell subset, the extracted genomic DNA was distributed evenly across all wells of several immunoSEQ 96-well plates, and each plate served as one replicate. For sorted subsets, roughly 0.2 ug genomic DNA, equal to 30,000 to 35,000 T cell genomes, was loaded into each replicate PCR. Purified libraries were measured with a Qubit 3.0 fluorometer, size-checked on a Bioanalyzer 2100, and measured again with the KAPA Library Quantification kit. A separate single-read 150-cycle Illumina NextSeq 550 flow cell was used to sequence each immunoSEQ 96-well plate. Concerning the study's data processing: Because only junctional sequences without quality scores were contained in the immunoSEQ output, filtering matching that applied to full-length reads could not be performed. To assign V/J genes and CDR3, sequences were annotated against IMGT germline references using PyIR, a Python wrapper for IgBLAST v1.9. Reads were removed for weak V/J assignments (E-value above 1e-6), missing CDR3, stop codons, out-of-frame junctions, or ambiguous translated residues. A V3J clonotype was defined by an identical inferred V gene, J gene, and CDR3 amino acid sequence. Percentage overlap between repertoires was computed as shared unique clonotypes divided by the size of the smaller repertoire. RTK rarefaction, the Chao1 estimator, and Recon v2.1 estimates of unobserved clonotypes were used to assess repertoire richness. Generation probabilities were computed with OLGA for all TCRbeta clonotypes obtained by the gDNA method from four donors. Sourced from immuneACCESS, this table was stored by TCRdb with only in-frame sequences that have V and J called. A share of the clones is absent; for the studies checked, an unresolved V gene accounts for under half, and the remainder has no known explanation. The V and J calls and clone size are taken from that table; D and trimming were inferred from the DNA. The sample contains about 1 million clones, 70% to 80% of them found a single time. Of the sample, about 1.5% falls within the top ten clones.

Donors were healthy HIV-negative adults with no recently reported acute infections or vaccinations. Every donor was a Caucasian adult living in Nashville, Tennessee, USA. Magnetic negative selection was used to enrich CD4+ T cells, after which naive cells were positively selected on CD45RA and the negative fraction became the memory subset. Blood was obtained by leukapheresis, after which PBMCs were separated by Ficoll-Histopaque density gradient centrifugation and cryopreserved in liquid nitrogen vapor phase. Analytical flow cytometry was used to check the purity and quantity of each magnetically sorted T cell population. Each sorted fraction had its genomic DNA isolated and then quantified by UV absorbance on a Nanodrop 2000c.

The rearrangement combines TRBV10-3 with TRBJ2-3; TRBD2 could be the D gene, as 6 bases match. The sequence was obtained from a man aged 18 to 35 in good health. The sample was memory CD4+ T cells sorted from blood. The sample's cell subset or site label, decoded: CD45RA-negative fraction. The sequence in DNA is TGTGCCATCGCTAGAGCTGCTAGCGGCACAGATACGCAGTATTTT. It translates as CAIARAASGTDTQYF.